This T cell receptor (beta chain) was profiled in a study of blood T cells in healthy people across ages. As regards this clonotype: Its antigen is unidentified.

Total RNA, at least 6 micrograms per sample, was extracted from PBMCs. General study points: PBMCs were not sorted, which prevented a conclusive comparison of naive versus antigen-experienced cells.

The use of a sample-barcoded 5' primer and a J-beta primer mix characterized a second PCR of roughly 6 to 11 cycles. TCRdb independently ran MiXCR on the 5' RACE reads; one entry per CDR3 protein. The sample gives 630,000 or so distinct CDR3 sequences, about 30% of which show up once; around 16% is in the top ten. Germline CDR1 GTSNPN, CDR2 SVGIG (reference sequence). The V end lost 2 bases, the J end lost 12 bases, and 11 bases lay between the germline ends. The CDR3 length is 12 residues. The rearrangement uses TRBV30 and TRBJ2-6; D not resolved. The source is a woman older than 75 in good health. The sample consisted of blood. The CDR3 is CAWSPLLGVLTF. DNA of the CDR3: TGTGCCTGGAGTCCACTCCTGGGCGTCCTGACTTTC.